The 9 T cell receptor beta chains presented below share a single source sample, sequenced in a study of blood T cell repertoires in COVID-19. The table came from immunoSEQ multiplex PCR; TCRdb's copy has only in-frame clones and leaves some out. Seen here are 400,000 to 550,000 clones, approximately 90% observed once, and the top ten hold just under 2%. The sequencing sample was made of PBMCs or T cells enriched from blood (not recorded which). The source is a woman aged 18 to 35 with acute COVID-19.

This clone was recorded a few times. CDR3 protein: CASSWDIPTYEQYF. The CDR3 region has the DNA TGTGCCAGCAGCTGGGACATACCGACCTACGAGCAGTACTTC. The gene calls are TRBV11-2 and TRBJ2-7; a weak D match, TRBD1 (6 bases). CDR1 is SGHAT and CDR2 is FQNNGV in the germline V gene. CDR3 length equals 14 residues. Trimming took off 4 bases at V and 2 bases at J, with 12 bases between the two ends.

The chain links TRBV3-1 (or the pseudogene TRBV3-2) to TRBJ1-5; 8 bases are a match to TRBD1. Germline trimming cut 1 base from V and 5 bases from J; bases unmatched to any gene: 1. Germline V gene data show CDR1 as LGHDT and CDR2 as YNNKEL (reference sequence). The CDR3 contains 14 residues. DNA for the CDR3: TGTGCCAGCAGCCAAGGCAGGGGGCATCAGCCCCAGCATTTT. Amino acid sequence: CASSQGRGHQPQHF.

V gene TRBV13 combines with J gene TRBJ2-4; 7 nucleotides align to TRBD1. V lost 5 bases, J lost 3 bases, and 4 bases stayed unmatched. The germline V gene has CDR1 PRHDT and CDR2 FYEKMQ (reference sequence). The CDR3 has 14 residues. The CDR3 DNA reads TGTGCCAGCAGCGACAGGGTAGGCAAAAACATTCAGTACTTC. The encoded protein is CASSDRVGKNIQYF.

The chain couples TRBV6-2 or TRBV6-3 to TRBJ1-2; 8 nucleotides match TRBD1. CDR1 is MNHEY and CDR2 is SVGEGT in the germline V gene. J was trimmed by 6 bases and V by 5 bases; bases with no gene match: 8. The CDR3 length is 14 residues. In DNA form, the CDR3 reads TGTGCCAGCAGTAATGGACAGGGTCTAGATGGCTACACCTTC. This encodes CASSNGQGLDGYTF.

The CDR3 protein is CASSLGAVEGYTF. The CDR3 nucleotides are TGCGCCAGCAGCTTGGGGGCCGTTGAGGGCTACACCTTC. The chain has TRBV5-1 and TRBJ1-2; D is unclear. Germline CDR1 and CDR2: SGHRS and YFSETQ. This CDR3 contains 13 residues. V was cut by 0 bases and J by 8 bases, with 11 bases left in between.

This rearrangement joins TRBV7-2 to TRBJ2-3, with a possible D match to TRBD1 (6 bases). This CDR3 region has 16 residues. CDR1 and CDR2 (germline): SGHTA, FQGNSA. The V and J ends lost 3 bases and 5 bases respectively, with 18 bases between them. The DNA for the CDR3 is TGTGCCAGCAGCTTGATGTTCAACGAGGGGGTAGATACGCAGTATTTT. Translated, it gives CASSLMFNEGVDTQYF.

CDR3 in DNA: TGTGCCAGCAGCCGAACAAACCACGAAAGCTCCTATAATTCACCCCTCCACTTT. This translates into CASSRTNHESSYNSPLHF. The V and J genes are TRBV7-9 and TRBJ1-6; D gene uncertain. Trimming pared 5 bases from V and 0 bases from J, leaving 17 bases between. Germline CDR1 and CDR2: SEHNR and FQNEAQ (reference sequence). This CDR3 is built from 18 residues.

In the case of this clone: One end of the junction varies from germline; a read error may be responsible. The chain carries TRBV4-2 and TRBJ1-2; TRBD1 matches 7 bases. The length of the CDR3 is 16 residues. The germline CDR1 and CDR2 sequences are LGHNA and YNFKEQ. The CDR3 loop is CASSLDTTGLNSGYTF. CDR3 nucleotides: TGTGCCAGCAGCCTCGATACGACAGGGCTTAACTCTGGCTACACCTTC.

The chain links TRBV7-6 to TRBJ1-2, with 9 bases identical to TRBD1. CDR3 size: 15 residues. Germline loops: CDR1 SGHVS, CDR2 FNYEAQ. Unmatched junction bases numbered 5, after V lost 1 base and J lost 5 bases. DNA for the CDR3: TGTGCCAGCAGCTTAGAGCCGGGACAGGGTTATGGCTACACCTTC. Translation: CASSLEPGQGYGYTF.